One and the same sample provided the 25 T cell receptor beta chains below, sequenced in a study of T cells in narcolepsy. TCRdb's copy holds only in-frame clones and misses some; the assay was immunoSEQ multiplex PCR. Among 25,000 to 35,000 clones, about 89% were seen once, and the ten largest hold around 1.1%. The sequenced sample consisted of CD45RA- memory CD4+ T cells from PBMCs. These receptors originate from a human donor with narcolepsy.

CDR3 in amino acids: CASSSWDRGEGNYGYTF. Written as DNA, the CDR3 is TGTGCCAGCAGTTCCTGGGACAGGGGTGAGGGTAACTATGGCTACACCTTC. The chain is built from TRBV27 and TRBJ1-2; TRBD1 matches 10 bases. Germline-derived CDR1 and CDR2 are MNHEY and SMNVEV (reference sequence). With V trimmed by 4 bases and J by 1 base, 9 bases remained unmatched. The CDR3 runs 17 residues.

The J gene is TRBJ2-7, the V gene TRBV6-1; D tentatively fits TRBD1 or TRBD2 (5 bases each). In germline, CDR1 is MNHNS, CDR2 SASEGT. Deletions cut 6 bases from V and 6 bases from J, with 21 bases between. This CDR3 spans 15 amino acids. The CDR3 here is CASSPAGTNSGEQYV. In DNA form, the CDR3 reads TGTGCCAGCAGCCCCGCCGGGACGAATTCGGGCGAGCAGTACGTC.

CDR3 DNA: TGTGCCAGCAGTGGAGGACTAGCGGCGTACGAGCAGTACGTC. Translated: CASSGGLAAYEQYV. This rearrangement joins TRBV6-1 to TRBJ2-7; 10 positions agree with TRBD2. V trimming: 4 bases; J trimming: 4 bases; junction bases outside the gene matches: 4. The CDR3 covers 14 residues. In germline, CDR1 is MNHNS, CDR2 SASEGT.

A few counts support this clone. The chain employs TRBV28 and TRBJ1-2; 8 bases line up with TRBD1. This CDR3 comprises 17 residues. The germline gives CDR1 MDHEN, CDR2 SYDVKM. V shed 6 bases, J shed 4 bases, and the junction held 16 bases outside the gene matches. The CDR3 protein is CASSPIGGGTGGYGYTF. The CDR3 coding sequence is TGTGCCAGCAGCCCTATTGGCGGGGGGACAGGCGGCTATGGCTACACCTTC.

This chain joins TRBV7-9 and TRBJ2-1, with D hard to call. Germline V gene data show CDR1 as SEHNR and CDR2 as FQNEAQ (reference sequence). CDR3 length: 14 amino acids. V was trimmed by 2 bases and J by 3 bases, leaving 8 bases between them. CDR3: CASSLITNYNEQFF. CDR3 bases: TGTGCCAGCAGCTTAATCACAAACTACAATGAGCAGTTCTTC.

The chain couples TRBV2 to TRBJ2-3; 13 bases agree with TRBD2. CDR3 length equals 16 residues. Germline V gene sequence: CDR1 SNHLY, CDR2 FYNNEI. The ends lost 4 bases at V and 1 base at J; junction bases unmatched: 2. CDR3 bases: TGTGCCAGCAGTGTCGGGACTAGCGGGGGCACAGATACGCAGTATTTT. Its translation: CASSVGTSGGTDTQYF.

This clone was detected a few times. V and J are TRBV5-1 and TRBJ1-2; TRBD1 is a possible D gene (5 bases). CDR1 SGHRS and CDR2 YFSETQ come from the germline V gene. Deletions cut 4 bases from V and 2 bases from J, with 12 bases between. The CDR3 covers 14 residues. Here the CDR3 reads CASSPGGGNYGYTF. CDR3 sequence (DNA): TGCGCCAGCAGCCCCGGGGGGGGGAACTATGGCTACACCTTC.

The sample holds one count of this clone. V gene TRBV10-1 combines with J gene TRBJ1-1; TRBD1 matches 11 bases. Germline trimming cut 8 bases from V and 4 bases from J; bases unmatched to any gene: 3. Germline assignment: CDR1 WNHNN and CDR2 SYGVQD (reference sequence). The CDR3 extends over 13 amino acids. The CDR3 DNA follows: TGCGCCAGCGGAGGGACAGGGGGCACTGAAGCTTTCTTT. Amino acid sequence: CASGGTGGTEAFF.

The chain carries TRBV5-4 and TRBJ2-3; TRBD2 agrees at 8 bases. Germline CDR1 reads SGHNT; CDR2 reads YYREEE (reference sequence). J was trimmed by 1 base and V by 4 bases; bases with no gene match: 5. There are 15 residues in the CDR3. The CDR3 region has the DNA TGTGCCAGCAGCCGGAGCGGGAGTGGCACAGATACGCAGTATTTT. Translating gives CASSRSGSGTDTQYF. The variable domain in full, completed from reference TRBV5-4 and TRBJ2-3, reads ETGVTQSPTHLIKTRGQQVTLRCSSQSGHNTVSWYQQALGQGPQFIFQYYREEENGRGNFPPRFSGLQFPNYSSELNVNALELDDSALYLCASSRSGSGTDTQYFGPGTRLTVL.

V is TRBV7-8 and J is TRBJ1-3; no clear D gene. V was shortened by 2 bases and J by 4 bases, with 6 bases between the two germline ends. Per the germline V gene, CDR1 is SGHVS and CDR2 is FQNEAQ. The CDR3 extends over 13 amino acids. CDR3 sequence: CASSLQVGNTIYF. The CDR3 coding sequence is TGTGCCAGCAGCTTACAAGTAGGAAACACCATATATTTT. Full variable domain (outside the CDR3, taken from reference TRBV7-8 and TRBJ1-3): GAGVSQSPRYKVAKRGQDVALRCDPISGHVSLFWYQQALGQGPEFLTYFQNEAQLDKSGLPSDRFFAERPEGSVSTLKIQRTQQEDSAVYLCASSLQVGNTIYFGEGSWLTVV.

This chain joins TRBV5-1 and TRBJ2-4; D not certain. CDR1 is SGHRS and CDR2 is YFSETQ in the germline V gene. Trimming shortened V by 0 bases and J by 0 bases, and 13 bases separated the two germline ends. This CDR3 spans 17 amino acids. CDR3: CASSLGQPLRAKNIQYF. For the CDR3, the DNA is TGCGCCAGCAGCTTGGGGCAGCCCCTACGAGCCAAAAACATTCAGTACTTC.

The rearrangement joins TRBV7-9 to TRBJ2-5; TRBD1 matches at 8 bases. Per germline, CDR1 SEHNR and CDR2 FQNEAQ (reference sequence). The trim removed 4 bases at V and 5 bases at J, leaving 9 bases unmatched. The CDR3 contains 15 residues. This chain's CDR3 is CASSYGDRIKETQYF. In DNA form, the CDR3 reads TGTGCCAGCAGCTACGGGGACAGGATTAAGGAGACCCAGTACTTC.

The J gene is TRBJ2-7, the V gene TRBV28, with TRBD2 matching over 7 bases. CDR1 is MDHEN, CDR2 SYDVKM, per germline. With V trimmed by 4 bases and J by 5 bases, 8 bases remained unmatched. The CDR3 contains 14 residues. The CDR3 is CASSSGGGKDEQYV. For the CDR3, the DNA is TGTGCCAGCAGTTCCGGCGGGGGAAAGGACGAGCAGTACGTC.

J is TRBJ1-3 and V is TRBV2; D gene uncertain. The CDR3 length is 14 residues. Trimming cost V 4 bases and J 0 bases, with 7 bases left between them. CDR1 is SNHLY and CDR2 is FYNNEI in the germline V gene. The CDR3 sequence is CASSVPSSGNTIYF. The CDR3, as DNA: TGTGCCAGCAGTGTTCCAAGCTCTGGAAACACCATATATTTT.

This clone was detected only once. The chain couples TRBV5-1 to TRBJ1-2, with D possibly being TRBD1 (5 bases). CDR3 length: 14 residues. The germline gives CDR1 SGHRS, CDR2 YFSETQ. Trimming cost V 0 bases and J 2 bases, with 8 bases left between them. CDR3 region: CASSLAAGNYGYTF. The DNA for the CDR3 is TGCGCCAGCAGCTTGGCCGCAGGGAACTATGGCTACACCTTC.

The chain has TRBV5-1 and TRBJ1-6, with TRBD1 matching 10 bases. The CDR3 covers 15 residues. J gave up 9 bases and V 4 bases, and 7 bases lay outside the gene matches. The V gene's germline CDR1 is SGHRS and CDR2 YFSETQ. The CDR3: CASSTGTGVGSPLHF. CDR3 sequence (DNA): TGCGCCAGCAGCACCGGGACAGGGGTGGGTTCACCCCTCCACTTT.

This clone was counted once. The CDR3 DNA reads as TGTGCCAGCACCCGGACAGGGTTGAATTCACCCCTCCACTTT. Translated, it gives CASTRTGLNSPLHF. V is TRBV27 and J is TRBJ1-6, with TRBD1 matching over 8 bases. The CDR3 extends over 14 amino acids. Germline V gives CDR1 MNHEY, CDR2 SMNVEV (reference sequence). After removal of 7 bases from V and 7 bases from J, the junction contained 6 bases not matched to a gene.

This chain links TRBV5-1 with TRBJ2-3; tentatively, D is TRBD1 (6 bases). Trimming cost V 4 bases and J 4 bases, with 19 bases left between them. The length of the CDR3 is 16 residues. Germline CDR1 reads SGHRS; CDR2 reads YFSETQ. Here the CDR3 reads CASSPPRDGTPDTQYF. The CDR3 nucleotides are TGCGCCAGCAGCCCCCCCCGGGATGGGACACCAGATACGCAGTATTTT.

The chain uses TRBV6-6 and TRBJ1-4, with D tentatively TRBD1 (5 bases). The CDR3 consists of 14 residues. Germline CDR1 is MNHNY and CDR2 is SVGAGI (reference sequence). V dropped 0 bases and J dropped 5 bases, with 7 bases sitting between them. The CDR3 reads CASSYSGENEKLFF. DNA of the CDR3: TGTGCCAGCAGTTACTCGGGGGAGAATGAAAAACTGTTTTTT.

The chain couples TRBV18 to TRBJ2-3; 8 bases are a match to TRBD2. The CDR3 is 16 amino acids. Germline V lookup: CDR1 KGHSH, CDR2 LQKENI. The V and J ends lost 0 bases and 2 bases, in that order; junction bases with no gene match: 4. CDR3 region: CASSPPPAGATDTQYF. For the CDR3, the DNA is TGTGCCAGCTCACCACCGCCAGCGGGGGCCACAGATACGCAGTATTTT.

The CDR3 DNA reads TGTGCCAGCCAACTAGTGGCCACTGAAGCTTTCTTT. Amino acids: CASQLVATEAFF. The genes are TRBV6-1 and TRBJ1-1, with unresolved D. Germline CDR1 and CDR2: MNHNS and SASEGT. This CDR3 has 12 residues. Trimming cost V 8 bases and J 4 bases, with 11 bases left between them.

CDR3 sequence reads: CASSERRGAEAFF. As DNA, the CDR3 is TGTGCCAGCAGTGAGCGCAGGGGGGCTGAAGCTTTCTTT. The V and J genes are TRBV6-4 and TRBJ1-1, with 7 bases matching TRBD1. V lost 3 bases to trimming and J lost 6 bases; unmatched junction nucleotides: 4. Germline CDR1 reads MRHNA; CDR2 reads SNTAGT. CDR3 length: 13 amino acids.

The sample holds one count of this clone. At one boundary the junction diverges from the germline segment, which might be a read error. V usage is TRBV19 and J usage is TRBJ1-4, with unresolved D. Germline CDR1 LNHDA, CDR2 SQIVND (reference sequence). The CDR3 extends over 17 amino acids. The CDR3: CATSLSGSPQLMRKLFF. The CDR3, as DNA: TGTGCCACTAGTTTGTCGGGGTCGCCACAACTAATGAGGAAACTGTTTTTT.

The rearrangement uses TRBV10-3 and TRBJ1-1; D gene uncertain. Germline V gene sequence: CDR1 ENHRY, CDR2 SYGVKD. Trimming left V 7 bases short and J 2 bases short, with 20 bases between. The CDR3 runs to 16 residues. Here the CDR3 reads CAITPMWSPTNTEAFF. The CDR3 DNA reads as TGTGCCATCACCCCCATGTGGAGTCCAACTAACACTGAAGCTTTCTTT.

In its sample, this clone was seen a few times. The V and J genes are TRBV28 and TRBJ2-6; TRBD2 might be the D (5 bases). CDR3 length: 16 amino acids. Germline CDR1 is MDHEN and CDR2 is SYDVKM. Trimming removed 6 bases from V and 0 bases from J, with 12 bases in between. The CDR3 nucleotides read TGTGCCAGCAGACCCGGACTCAGCTCTGGGGCCAACGTCCTGACTTTC. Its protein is CASRPGLSSGANVLTF. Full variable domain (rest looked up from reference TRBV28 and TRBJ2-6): DVKVTQSSRYLVKRTGEKVFLECVQDMDHENMFWYRQDPGLGLRLIYFSYDVKMKEKGDIPEGYSVSREKKERFSLILESASTNQTSMYLCASRPGLSSGANVLTFGAGSRLTVL.